This T cell receptor (beta chain) was identified in a study of OX40 agonist ivuxolimab in advanced cancers. Study results and limitations: Normalized expansion of T-cell clones was also low for some nonresponders.

On this clone: Its specificity is not known.

The V end lost 5 bases, the J end lost 2 bases, and 3 bases lay between the germline ends. The CDR3 is 11 amino acids. CDR1 PRHDT and CDR2 FYEKMQ come from the germline V gene (reference sequence). Assay used: immunoSEQ multiplex PCR; TCRdb lists only in-frame clones, some missing. The sample consists of 12,000 or so clones, approximately 81% of them appearing once. The V and J genes are TRBV13 and TRBJ2-5, with no clear D. The receptor was isolated from an adult with an advanced solid tumor such as melanoma, head and neck, liver or kidney cancer. This specimen was CD4+ or CD8+ T cells sorted from blood, taken in a trial of the OX40 agonist ivuxolimab. In DNA, the CDR3 is TGTGCCAGCAGCGCTCAAGAGACCCAGTACTTC. This translates into CASSAQETQYF.